This paragraph covers one TCR beta chain sequence. Recovery meant two consecutive negative NP/OP PCR tests, professional clearance, or resolved symptoms. V gave up 3 bases and J gave up 3 bases, with 11 bases separating them. Germline CDR1 is SGHAT and CDR2 is FQNNGV. CDR3 length: 15 residues. Generated by immunoSEQ multiplex PCR, the TCRdb table keeps only in-frame clones and is missing some. The sample contains 430,000 or so clones, roughly 88% of which appear only once. These data come from a study of blood T cell repertoires in COVID-19. Background on the study: The samples span acute and convalescent COVID-19 from the United States, Italy and Spain. Sample material is recorded as cDNA or gDNA derived from T cells, B-cell-depleted T cells, or PBMCs.

The origin of this receptor is a woman aged 40 to 55 who had recovered from COVID-19. The sequenced sample consisted of PBMCs or T cells enriched from blood (not recorded which). V gene TRBV11-2 combines with J gene TRBJ2-2; maybe TRBD2 (6 bases). This chain's CDR3 is CASSFMGGYTGELFF. CDR3 in DNA: TGTGCCAGCAGCTTCATGGGGGGATACACCGGGGAGCTGTTTTTT.